The next 28 T cell receptor beta chains were all read from a single sample in a study of a mutant IDH1 vaccine in newly diagnosed glioma. Only in-frame clones appear in the TCRdb table, and some are missing; sequencing was by immunoSEQ multiplex PCR. The sample consists of 75,000 to 100,000 clones, approximately 90% of them appearing once. Time point defined: baseline, week 1 (first vaccination visit). Described treatment: pre-vaccination baseline after standard-of-care therapy. The source material was PBMCs, sampled from a glioma patient treated with radiotherapy, temozolomide or both. Receptors originate from a woman in her forties or fifties with glioma.

This clone was seen a single time. This chain uses TRBV27 with TRBJ2-3; a weak D match, TRBD1 (6 bases). The V end lost 2 bases, the J end lost 0 bases, and 18 bases lay between the germline ends. This CDR3 spans 18 amino acids. The germline V gene has CDR1 MNHEY and CDR2 SMNVEV (reference sequence). The CDR3 reads CASSLNLWTASSTDTQYF. The CDR3 nucleotides are TGTGCCAGCAGTTTAAATTTATGGACAGCGTCTAGCACAGATACGCAGTATTTT.

The CDR3 loop is CASSLDPKGLDTGELFF. The CDR3 region has the DNA TGCGCCAGCAGCTTGGACCCGAAGGGACTCGACACCGGGGAGCTGTTTTTT. This chain connects TRBV5-1 to TRBJ2-2, with D possibly TRBD2 on 6 matching bases. In germline, CDR1 is SGHRS, CDR2 YFSETQ. This CDR3 spans 17 amino acids. The ends were cut back, 0 bases at V and 3 bases at J, with 15 bases in the middle.

This chain links TRBV2 with TRBJ1-4, with D uncertain. The CDR3 runs to 14 residues. CDR1 and CDR2 (germline): SNHLY, FYNNEI. V was cut by 3 bases and J by 8 bases, with 13 bases left in between. This chain's CDR3 is CASSENGMGEKLFF. The DNA for the CDR3 is TGTGCCAGCAGTGAGAACGGGATGGGGGAAAAACTGTTTTTT. The entire variable domain, with the rest obtained from reference TRBV2 and TRBJ1-4, is as follows: EPEVTQTPSHQVTQMGQEVILRCVPISNHLYFYWYRQILGQKVEFLVSFYNNEISEKSEIFDDQFSVERPDGSNFTLKIRSTKLEDSAMYFCASSENGMGEKLFFGSGTQLSVL.

The chain couples TRBV10-1 to TRBJ2-7; 7 nucleotides agree with TRBD1. Trimming cost V 4 bases and J 2 bases; bases outside gene matches: 2. The CDR3 is 13 residues long. Germline loops: CDR1 WNHNN, CDR2 SYGVQD (reference sequence). CDR3 coding DNA: TGCGCCAGCAGTGGGGACAGAGCCTACGAGCAGTACTTC. Translating it yields CASSGDRAYEQYF.

The chain is built from TRBV5-4 and TRBJ1-5, with D tentatively TRBD1 (5 bases). With 0 bases removed from V and 0 bases from J, the gap between germline ends came to 10 bases. This CDR3 contains 16 residues. Germline lookup yields CDR1 SGHNT and CDR2 YYREEE (reference sequence). CDR3: CASSLGGPDSNQPQHF. CDR3 nucleotides: TGTGCCAGCAGCTTGGGGGGACCGGATAGCAATCAGCCCCAGCATTTT. Variable domain in full (rest from reference TRBV5-4 and TRBJ1-5): ETGVTQSPTHLIKTRGQQVTLRCSSQSGHNTVSWYQQALGQGPQFIFQYYREEENGRGNFPPRFSGLQFPNYSSELNVNALELDDSALYLCASSLGGPDSNQPQHFGDGTRLSIL.

V usage is TRBV19 and J usage is TRBJ2-7, with D unclear. This CDR3 is built from 16 residues. Germline CDR1 LNHDA, CDR2 SQIVND (reference sequence). Trimming pared 2 bases from V and 6 bases from J, leaving 20 bases between. The CDR3: CASSISYSGRLREQYF. Written as DNA, the CDR3 is TGTGCCAGTAGTATATCATACAGTGGCCGGCTTCGCGAGCAGTACTTC.

The rearrangement uses TRBV11-3 and TRBJ2-1; no definite D call. CDR1 is SGHNT and CDR2 is YENEEA in the germline V gene. The V and J ends lost 1 base and 8 bases respectively, with 12 bases between them. The CDR3 consists of 14 residues. The CDR3 reads CASSLGVRFHEQFF. The CDR3 coding sequence is TGTGCCAGCAGCTTAGGAGTAAGGTTCCATGAGCAGTTCTTC. Looking up the rest from reference TRBV11-3 and TRBJ2-1 gives the full variable domain: EAGVVQSPRYKIIEKKQPVAFWCNPISGHNTLYWYLQNLGQGPELLIRYENEEAVDDSQLPKDRFSAERLKGVDSTLKIQPAELGDSAVYLCASSLGVRFHEQFFGPGTRLTVL.

The V and J genes are TRBV20-1 and TRBJ1-1; D is possibly TRBD1 (6 bases). V was trimmed by 3 bases and J by 10 bases, leaving 12 bases between them. The CDR3 has 11 amino acids. The germline V gene has CDR1 DFQATT and CDR2 SNEGSKA (reference sequence). The CDR3 is CSARMEGGAFF. CDR3 in DNA: TGCAGTGCTAGGATGGAGGGGGGAGCTTTCTTT.

About this clone itself: A read error may account for a junction end that differs from germline. The chain joins TRBV10-3 to TRBJ1-6; D unresolved. Germline assignment: CDR1 ENHRY and CDR2 SYGVKD. The CDR3 covers 17 residues. The CDR3 region is CAISETAARSNNSPLHF. CDR3 coding DNA: TGTGCCATCAGTGAAACGGCGGCCCGCTCCAATAATTCACCCCTCCACTTT.

The gene calls are TRBV9 and TRBJ2-3, with 12 bases that match TRBD2. With V trimmed by 4 bases and J by 6 bases, 9 bases remained unmatched. The germline gives CDR1 SGDLS, CDR2 YYNGEE. This CDR3 contains 16 residues. CDR3 sequence reads: CASSRTPSGRADTQYF. CDR3 DNA: TGTGCCAGCAGCCGGACCCCTAGCGGGAGGGCGGATACGCAGTATTTT.

The chain has TRBV5-6 and TRBJ1-6, with D unresolved. The CDR3 runs 14 residues. V lost 0 bases and J lost 10, with 11 bases in between. Germline-derived CDR1 and CDR2 are SGHDT and YYEEEE. CDR3 loop: CASSLGQVGSPLHF. The CDR3 DNA reads TGTGCCAGCAGCTTGGGGCAGGTGGGATCACCCCTCCACTTT.

The V and J genes are TRBV5-1 and TRBJ2-5, with 10 bases aligning to TRBD2. The CDR3 sequence is 15 residues long. Germline V gene sequence: CDR1 SGHRS, CDR2 YFSETQ. Losses at the gene ends were 2 bases for V and 3 bases for J; bases not matched to a gene: 4. CDR3 nucleotide sequence: TGCGCCAGCAGCTTTTTCCTAGCGGGAGAAGAGACCCAGTACTTC. It is translated as CASSFFLAGEETQYF.

The gene calls are TRBV7-2 and TRBJ2-7; D may be TRBD2 (5 bases). V was pared by 2 bases and J by 2 bases, with 7 bases between. CDR3 length: 13 residues. The V gene's germline CDR1 is SGHTA and CDR2 FQGNSA. CDR3 loop: CASSLLATYEQYF. The CDR3 nucleotides are TGTGCCAGCAGCTTACTAGCTACCTACGAGCAGTACTTC.

The chain employs TRBV30 and TRBJ1-1; 9 bases agree with TRBD1. The germline gives CDR1 GTSNPN, CDR2 SVGIG (reference sequence). The CDR3 runs to 13 residues. V dropped 1 base and J dropped 4; count of bases not matched to a gene: 1. The CDR3 DNA reads TGTGCCTGGAGTGGACAGGGGGGCACTGAAGCTTTCTTT. Translation: CAWSGQGGTEAFF.

This chain links TRBV5-1 with TRBJ2-7, with 11 bases fitting TRBD1. The CDR3 is made up of 14 amino acids. Germline V lookup: CDR1 SGHRS, CDR2 YFSETQ. Trimming at V came to 6 bases and at J to 1 base, leaving 3 bases not matched to a gene. The CDR3 sequence is CASTRDRGSYEQYF. For the CDR3, the DNA is TGCGCCAGCACTAGGGACAGGGGGTCCTACGAGCAGTACTTC.

The V call is TRBV18, the J call TRBJ2-2; 9 bases are shared with TRBD2. V trimming: 3 bases; J trimming: 8 bases; junction bases outside the gene matches: 7. The CDR3 runs to 15 residues. The germline V gene has CDR1 KGHSH and CDR2 LQKENI. DNA for the CDR3: TGTGCCAGCTCACCTGCGCGGGAGGGCCCGGGGGAGCTGTTTTTT. Amino acids: CASSPAREGPGELFF.

V usage is TRBV15 and J usage is TRBJ2-1; D not resolved. The CDR3 runs 14 residues. CDR1 is LNHNV and CDR2 is YYDKDF in the germline V gene (reference sequence). V was shortened by 3 bases and J by 8 bases, with 14 bases between the two germline ends. The DNA of the CDR3 is TGTGCCACCAGCAGTCGCAGATCAAACGATGAGCAGTTCTTC. Its protein is CATSSRRSNDEQFF. Complete variable domain (other parts from reference TRBV15 and TRBJ2-1): DAMVIQNPRYQVTQFGKPVTLSCSQTLNHNVMYWYQQKSSQAPKLLFHYYDKDFNNEADTPDNFQSRRPNTSFCFLDIRSPGLGDTAMYLCATSSRRSNDEQFFGPGTRLTVL.

The chain couples TRBV27 to TRBJ1-5; TRBD1 aligns across 9 bases. V shed 6 bases and J 6 bases; nucleotides not matched to a gene: 6. Looked up from germline, CDR1 is MNHEY and CDR2 is SMNVEV (reference sequence). The CDR3 sequence is 14 residues long. The CDR3 DNA follows: TGTGCCAGCAGCCTACAGGGGGCGGGTCAGCCCCAGCATTTT. This encodes CASSLQGAGQPQHF.

The chain recombines TRBV14 with TRBJ2-5; 7 positions match TRBD2. The junction had 9 bases not matched to a gene; V was cut back by 0 bases and J by 2 bases. The germline gives CDR1 SGHDN, CDR2 FVKESK. The CDR3 is made up of 17 amino acids. CDR3 sequence (DNA): TGTGCCAGCAGCCAAGATATGGCTAGCGGTGCACAAGAGACCCAGTACTTC. This encodes CASSQDMASGAQETQYF.

The genes are TRBV6-6 and TRBJ2-4; no clear D gene. Between the trimmed V and J ends, which lost 1 base and 5 bases, there was a span of 9 bases. The CDR3 is made up of 14 amino acids. Germline CDR1 MNHNY, CDR2 SVGAGI (reference sequence). CDR3 region: CASSYYPTENIQYF. The CDR3 DNA reads as TGTGCCAGCAGTTACTACCCCACAGAAAACATTCAGTACTTC.

The chain recombines TRBV30 with TRBJ2-7; 8 bases map to TRBD2. The germline gives CDR1 GTSNPN, CDR2 SVGIG (reference sequence). J gave up 2 bases and V 2 bases, and 8 bases lay outside the gene matches. The CDR3 has 15 residues. CDR3 DNA: TGTGCCTGGAGTTACTCGGGGGGGCATGCCTACGAGCAGTACTTC. This codes for CAWSYSGGHAYEQYF.

As DNA, the CDR3 is TGTGCCAGCAGTTCGACAGGAGGGACAGATACGCAGTATTTT. Encoded protein: CASSSTGGTDTQYF. The V gene is TRBV27, the J gene TRBJ2-3; D assignment may be TRBD1 or TRBD2 (6 bases each). Germline V lookup: CDR1 MNHEY, CDR2 SMNVEV (reference sequence). The CDR3 sequence is 14 residues long. V was cut by 4 bases and J by 3 bases, with 11 bases left in between.

In its sample, this clone was seen a few times. This chain links TRBV29-1 with TRBJ2-7, with TRBD1 matching over 7 bases. Germline trimming cut 3 bases from V and 3 bases from J; bases unmatched to any gene: 2. This CDR3 spans 12 amino acids. Germline CDR1 SQVTM, CDR2 ANQGSEA. CDR3 amino acids: CSVDGDSYEQYF. In DNA form, the CDR3 reads TGCAGCGTTGACGGGGACAGCTACGAGCAGTACTTC.

About this clone itself: One junction end disagrees with the germline gene, perhaps due to a read error. The gene calls are TRBV7-7 and TRBJ2-1; 15 positions agree with TRBD2. The CDR3 is 15 residues long. The V gene's germline CDR1 is SSHAT and CDR2 FNYEAQ (reference sequence). The CDR3 sequence: CASSAGTSGRNEQFF. In DNA form, the CDR3 reads TGTGCTAGCAGCGCCGGGACTAGCGGGAGGAATGAGCAGTTCTTC.

The J gene is TRBJ2-1, the V gene TRBV5-1; 7 bases line up with TRBD1. The junction had 7 bases not matched to a gene; V was cut back by 4 bases and J by 3 bases. The CDR3 covers 15 residues. The V gene's germline CDR1 is SGHRS and CDR2 YFSETQ. The CDR3 coding sequence is TGCGCCAGCAGCCACAGACAGGGAAACTACAATGAGCAGTTCTTC. This codes for CASSHRQGNYNEQFF.

The V gene is TRBV7-9, the J gene TRBJ2-1; unclear D gene. V was pared by 1 base and J by 9 bases, with 7 bases between. This CDR3 has 12 residues. The germline V gene has CDR1 SEHNR and CDR2 FQNEAQ (reference sequence). CDR3 protein: CASSLVNGEQFF. DNA of the CDR3: TGTGCCAGCAGCTTAGTCAATGGTGAGCAGTTCTTC. Full variable domain (outside the CDR3, taken from reference TRBV7-9 and TRBJ2-1): DTGVSQNPRHKITKRGQNVTFRCDPISEHNRLYWYRQTLGQGPEFLTYFQNEAQLEKSRLLSDRFSAERPKGSFSTLEIQRTEQGDSAMYLCASSLVNGEQFFGPGTRLTVL.

The gene calls are TRBV5-4 and TRBJ2-1, with 14 nucleotides matching TRBD2. The CDR3 is 15 residues long. The trim removed 4 bases at V and 8 bases at J, leaving 5 bases unmatched. Germline V lookup: CDR1 SGHNT, CDR2 YYREEE (reference sequence). This CDR3 is CASSRGLAGEDEQFF. The CDR3 bases are TGTGCCAGCAGCAGGGGACTAGCGGGAGAGGATGAGCAGTTCTTC.

This sequence joins TRBV29-1 and TRBJ1-2; D might be TRBD1 (5 bases). CDR3 length: 12 residues. Germline CDR1 reads SQVTM; CDR2 reads ANQGSEA. V was clipped by 4 bases and J by 1 base, with 7 bases between them. Written as DNA, the CDR3 is TGCAGCGTTGGTGGGGGTAACTATGGCTACACCTTC. Its translation: CSVGGGNYGYTF.